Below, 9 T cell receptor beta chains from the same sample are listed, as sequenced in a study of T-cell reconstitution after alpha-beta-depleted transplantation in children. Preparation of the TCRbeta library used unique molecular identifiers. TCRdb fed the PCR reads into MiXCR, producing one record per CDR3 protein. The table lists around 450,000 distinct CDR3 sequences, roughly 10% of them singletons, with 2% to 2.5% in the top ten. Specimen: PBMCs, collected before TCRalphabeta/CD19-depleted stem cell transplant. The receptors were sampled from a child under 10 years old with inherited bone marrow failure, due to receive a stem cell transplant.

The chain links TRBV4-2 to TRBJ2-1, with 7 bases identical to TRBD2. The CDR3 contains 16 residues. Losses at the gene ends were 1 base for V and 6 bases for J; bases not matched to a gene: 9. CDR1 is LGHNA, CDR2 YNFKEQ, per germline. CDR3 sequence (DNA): TGTGCCAGCAGCCAAGGGCTCCTCCTAGCGGCCAATGAGCAGTTCTTC. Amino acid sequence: CASSQGLLLAANEQFF.

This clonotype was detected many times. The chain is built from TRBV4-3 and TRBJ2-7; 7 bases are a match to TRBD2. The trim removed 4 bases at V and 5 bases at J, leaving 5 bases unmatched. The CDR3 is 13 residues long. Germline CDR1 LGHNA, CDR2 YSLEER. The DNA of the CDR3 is TGCGCCAGCAGCCTTTTGCTAGCGGACGAGCAGTACTTC. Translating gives CASSLLLADEQYF.

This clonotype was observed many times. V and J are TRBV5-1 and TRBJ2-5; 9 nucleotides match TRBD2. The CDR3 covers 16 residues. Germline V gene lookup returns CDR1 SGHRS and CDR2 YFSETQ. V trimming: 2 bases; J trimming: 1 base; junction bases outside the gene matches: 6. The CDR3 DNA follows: TGCGCCAGCAGCTTACCTAGCGGGGCCTTCCAAGAGACCCAGTACTTC. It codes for CASSLPSGAFQETQYF. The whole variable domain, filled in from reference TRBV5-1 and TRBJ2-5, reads KAGVTQTPRYLIKTRGQQVTLSCSPISGHRSVSWYQQTPGQGLQFLFEYFSETQRNKGNFPGRFSGRQFSNSRSEMNVSTLELGDSALYLCASSLPSGAFQETQYFGPGTRLLVL.

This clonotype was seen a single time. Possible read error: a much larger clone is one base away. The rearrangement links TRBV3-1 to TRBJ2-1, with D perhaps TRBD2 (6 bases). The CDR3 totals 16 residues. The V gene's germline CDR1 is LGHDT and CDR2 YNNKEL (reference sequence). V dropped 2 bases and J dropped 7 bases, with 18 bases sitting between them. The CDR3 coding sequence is TGTGCCAGCAGCCAAATCCTGGGCGGGATGGGTAATGAGCAGTTCTTC. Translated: CASSQILGGMGNEQFF.

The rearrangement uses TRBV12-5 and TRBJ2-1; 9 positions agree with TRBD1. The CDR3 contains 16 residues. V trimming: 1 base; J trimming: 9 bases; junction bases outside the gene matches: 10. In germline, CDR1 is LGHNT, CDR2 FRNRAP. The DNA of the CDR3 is TGTGCTAGTGGTTTGGCCCTGGGGACAGGGCTTGGTGAGCAGTTCTTC. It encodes CASGLALGTGLGEQFF.

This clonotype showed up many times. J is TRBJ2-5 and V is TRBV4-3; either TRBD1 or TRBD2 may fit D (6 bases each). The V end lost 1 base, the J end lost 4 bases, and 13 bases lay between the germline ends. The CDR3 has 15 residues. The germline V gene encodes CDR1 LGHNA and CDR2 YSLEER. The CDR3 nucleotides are TGCGCCAGCAGCCAAGCGGGGGCTGGGGGAGAGACCCAGTACTTC. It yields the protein CASSQAGAGGETQYF.

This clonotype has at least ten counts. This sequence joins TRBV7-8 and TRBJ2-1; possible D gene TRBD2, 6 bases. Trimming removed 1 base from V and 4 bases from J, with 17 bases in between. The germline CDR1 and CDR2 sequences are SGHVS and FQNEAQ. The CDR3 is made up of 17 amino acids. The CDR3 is CASSLVGSGLGYNEQFF. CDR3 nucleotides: TGTGCCAGCAGCTTAGTTGGTAGCGGATTAGGTTACAATGAGCAGTTCTTC.

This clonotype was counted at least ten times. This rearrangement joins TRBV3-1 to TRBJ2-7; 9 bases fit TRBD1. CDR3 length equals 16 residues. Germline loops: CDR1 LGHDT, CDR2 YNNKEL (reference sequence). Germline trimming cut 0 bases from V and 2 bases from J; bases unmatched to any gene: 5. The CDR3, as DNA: TGTGCCAGCAGCCAAGATCTGGACAGGGGAACCTACGAGCAGTACTTC. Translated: CASSQDLDRGTYEQYF.

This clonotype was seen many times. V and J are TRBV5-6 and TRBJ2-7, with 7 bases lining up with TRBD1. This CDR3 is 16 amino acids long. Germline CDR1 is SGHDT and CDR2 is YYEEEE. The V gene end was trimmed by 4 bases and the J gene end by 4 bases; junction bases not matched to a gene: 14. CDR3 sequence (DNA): TGTGCCAGCAGCAACCCCAAGACAGGGATCGATTACGAGCAGTACTTC. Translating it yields CASSNPKTGIDYEQYF.